This record covers a single TCR beta chain. The data were obtained in a study of blood T cell repertoires in COVID-19. For the study at large: Sources were T cells, B-cell-depleted T cells, or PBMCs; the material itself was cDNA or gDNA.

Trimming cost V 3 bases and J 2 bases; bases outside gene matches: 9. The CDR3 loop spans 17 amino acids. Germline values: CDR1 LNHDA, CDR2 SQIVND (reference sequence). In the authors' methods: The authors estimated nucleated cell counts from reference gene primer amplification. Clones were read by immunoSEQ multiplex PCR, and TCRdb kept only the in-frame ones, dropping some. The DNA was the basis for D and trimming; V, J and clone size are from that table. The table lists approximately 240,000 clones, 70% to 85% of them singletons, with approximately 1.3% in the top ten. The age range of participants was about 18 to 100 years, with residence in about two dozen US areas.

What was sequenced was PBMCs or T cells enriched from blood (not recorded which). This sequence originates from a middle-aged woman with acute COVID-19. The J gene is TRBJ1-2, the V gene TRBV19; 10 bases line up with TRBD1. CDR3 in amino acids: CASSIRVRQGANYGYTF. Here the CDR3 DNA reads TGTGCCAGTAGTATTCGCGTTCGACAGGGGGCGAACTATGGCTACACCTTC.